Detailed here is one TCR beta chain. The antigen is not known. The sample is drawn from a study of T cell clones after liver transplantation. Whole-study context: Post-transplant blood was tracked for graft-donor-reactive T cell clones identified in a pre-transplant mixed lymphocyte reaction.

Per the germline V gene, CDR1 is MDHEN and CDR2 is SYDVKM. The CDR3 is 16 residues long. With 8 bases removed from V and 3 bases from J, the gap between germline ends came to 23 bases. Sequencing used immunoSEQ multiplex PCR; TCRdb keeps in-frame clones, though not all of them. The data contain about 80,000 clones, 65% to 85% of them seen just once; the ten biggest clones take up 0.45% to 0.55%. Study-level points and caveats: Graft donor-reactive T cells may have migrated into the graft rather than being deleted. These preliminary findings come from unstandardized post-transplant sampling times.

This sample comprised CD4+ T cells from blood, obtained approximately 3.5 years after liver transplant. The rearrangement links TRBV28 to TRBJ2-7, with D perhaps given as TRBD1 or TRBD2 (5 bases each). This receptor was taken from a human patient who received a liver transplant. The T cells may partly be graft donor cells. The CDR3 sequence is CASRTGRGRAYYEQYF. The CDR3, as DNA: TGTGCCAGCCGAACGGGACGGGGCAGGGCCTACTACGAGCAGTACTTC. Full variable domain (remainder filled in from reference TRBV28 and TRBJ2-7): DVKVTQSSRYLVKRTGEKVFLECVQDMDHENMFWYRQDPGLGLRLIYFSYDVKMKEKGDIPEGYSVSREKKERFSLILESASTNQTSMYLCASRTGRGRAYYEQYFGPGTRLTVT.